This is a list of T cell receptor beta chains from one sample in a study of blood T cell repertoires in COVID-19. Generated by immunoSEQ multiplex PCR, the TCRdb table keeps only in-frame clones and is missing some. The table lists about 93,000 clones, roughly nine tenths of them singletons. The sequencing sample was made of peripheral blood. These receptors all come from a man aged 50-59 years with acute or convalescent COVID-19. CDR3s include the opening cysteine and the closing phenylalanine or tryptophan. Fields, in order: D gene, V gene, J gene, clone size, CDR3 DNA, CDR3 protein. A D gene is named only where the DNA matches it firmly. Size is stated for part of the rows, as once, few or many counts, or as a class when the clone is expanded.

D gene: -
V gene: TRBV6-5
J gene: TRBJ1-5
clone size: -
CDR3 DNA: TGTGCCAGCATGGGGGCTTGGGGCAATCAGCCCCAGCATTTT
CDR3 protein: CASMGAWGNQPQHF

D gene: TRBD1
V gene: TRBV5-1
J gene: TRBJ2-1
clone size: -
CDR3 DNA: TGCGCCAGCAGCCCGTCCCGGGACAGGGAGAAGTTCTTC
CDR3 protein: CASSPSRDREKFF

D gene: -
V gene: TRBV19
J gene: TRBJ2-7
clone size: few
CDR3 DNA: TGTGCCAGTAGTCCCCAAAGGGGTCCCACCTCCTACGAGCAGTACTTC
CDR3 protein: CASSPQRGPTSYEQYF

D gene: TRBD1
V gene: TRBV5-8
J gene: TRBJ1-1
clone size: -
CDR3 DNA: TGTGCCAGCAGCCCTAGGACAGGGCTGAACACTGAAGCTTTCTTT
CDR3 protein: CASSPRTGLNTEAFF

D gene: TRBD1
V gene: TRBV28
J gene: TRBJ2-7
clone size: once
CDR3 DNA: TGTGCCAGCAGACAGGGGCGATACGAGCAGTACTTC
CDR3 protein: CASRQGRYEQYF

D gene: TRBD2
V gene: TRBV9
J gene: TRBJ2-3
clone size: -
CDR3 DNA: TGTGCCAGCAGCTATGACAGCCTCGGGACTAGAGCTACAGATACGCAGTATTTT
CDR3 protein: CASSYDSLGTRATDTQYF

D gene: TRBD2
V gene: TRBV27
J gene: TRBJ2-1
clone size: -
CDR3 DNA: TGTGCCAGCAGTCCTCTAGCGGGTGCCTACAATGAGCAGTTCTTC
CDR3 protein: CASSPLAGAYNEQFF

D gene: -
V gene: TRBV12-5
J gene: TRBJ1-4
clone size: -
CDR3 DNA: TGTGCTAGTGGTCTTTCTTCAACTAATGAAAAACTGTTTTTT
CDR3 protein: CASGLSSTNEKLFF

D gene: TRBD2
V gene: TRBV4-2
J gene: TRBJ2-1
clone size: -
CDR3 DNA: TGTGCCAGCAGCCAACGGCTAGCGGGAACCAATGAGCAGTTCTTC
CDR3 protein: CASSQRLAGTNEQFF

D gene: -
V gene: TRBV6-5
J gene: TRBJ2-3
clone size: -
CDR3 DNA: TGTGCCAGCATTATGACAGGCAGGACAGATACGCAGTATTTT
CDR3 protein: CASIMTGRTDTQYF

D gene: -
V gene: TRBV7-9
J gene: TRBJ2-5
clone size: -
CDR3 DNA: TGTGCCAGCAGCTCAGCTGGAGGAGAGACCCAGTACTTC
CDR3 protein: CASSSAGGETQYF

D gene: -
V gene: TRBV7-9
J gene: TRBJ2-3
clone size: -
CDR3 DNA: TGTGCCAGCAGCCCGCAGGAGGCCCAAGATACGCAGTATTTT
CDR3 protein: CASSPQEAQDTQYF

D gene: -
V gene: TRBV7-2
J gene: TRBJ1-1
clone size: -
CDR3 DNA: TGTGCCAGCAGCTTAATGGGGCAGGGGAACACTGAAGCTTTCTTT
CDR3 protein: CASSLMGQGNTEAFF

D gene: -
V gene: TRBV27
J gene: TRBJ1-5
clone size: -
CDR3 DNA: TGTGCCAGCAGTCCCCGGACGGGGAGCAATCAGCCCCAGCATTTT
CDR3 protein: CASSPRTGSNQPQHF

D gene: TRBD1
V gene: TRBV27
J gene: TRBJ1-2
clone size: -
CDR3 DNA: TGTGCCAGCAGTCCCCATAGACAGGGGGCGAACTATGGCTACACCTTC
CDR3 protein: CASSPHRQGANYGYTF

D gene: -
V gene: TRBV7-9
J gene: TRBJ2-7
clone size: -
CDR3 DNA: TGTGCCAGCAGCTCATCCGACTTACCCTACGAGCAGTACTTC
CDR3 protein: CASSSSDLPYEQYF

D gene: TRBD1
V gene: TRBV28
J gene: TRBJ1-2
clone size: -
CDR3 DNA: TGTGCCAGCAATATTGGGACAGGGGATCTCTATGGCTACACCTTC
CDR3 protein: CASNIGTGDLYGYTF

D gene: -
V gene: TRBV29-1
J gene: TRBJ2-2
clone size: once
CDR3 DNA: TGCAGCGTTCCCGGGACAACAAACACCGGGGAGCTGTTTTTT
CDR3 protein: CSVPGTTNTGELFF

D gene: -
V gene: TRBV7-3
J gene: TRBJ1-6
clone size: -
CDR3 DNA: TGTGCCAGCAGCACCGGACAGAATTCACCCCTCCACTTT
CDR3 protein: CASSTGQNSPLHF

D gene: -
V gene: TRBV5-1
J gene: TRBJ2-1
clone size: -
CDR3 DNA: TGCGCCAGCAGCAAATACCAGACAGACTCCTACAATGAGCAGTTCTTC
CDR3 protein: CASSKYQTDSYNEQFF

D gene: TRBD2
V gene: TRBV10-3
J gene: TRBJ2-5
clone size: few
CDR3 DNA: TGTGCCATCAGCGGGGGGATTGAGACCCAGTACTTC
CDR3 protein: CAISGGIETQYF

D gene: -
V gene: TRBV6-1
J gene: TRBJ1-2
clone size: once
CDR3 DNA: TGTGCCAGCAGTGGGCAAAACTATGGCTACACCTTC
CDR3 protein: CASSGQNYGYTF

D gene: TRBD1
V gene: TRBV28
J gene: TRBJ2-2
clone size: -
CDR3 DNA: TGTGCCAGCAGGGGGGGGACAGGGACCGGGGAGCTGTTTTTT
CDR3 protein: CASRGGTGTGELFF

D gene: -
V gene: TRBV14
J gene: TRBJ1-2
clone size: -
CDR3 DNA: TGTGCCAGCAGCAGACTGATTGGTGCGAACTATGGCTACACCTTC
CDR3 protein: CASSRLIGANYGYTF

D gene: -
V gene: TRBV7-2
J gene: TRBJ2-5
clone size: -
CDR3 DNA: TGTGCCAGCAGCTTAGTGTCGTTAGATCGGGAGACCCAGTACTTC
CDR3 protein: CASSLVSLDRETQYF

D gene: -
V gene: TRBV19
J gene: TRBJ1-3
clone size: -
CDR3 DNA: TGTGCCAGTAGTATGGGGAGTGCTGGAAACACCATATATTTT
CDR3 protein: CASSMGSAGNTIYF

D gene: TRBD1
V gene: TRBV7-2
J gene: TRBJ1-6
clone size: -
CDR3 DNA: TGTGCCAGCAGCCGGGACAGGGATTCACCCCTCCACTTT
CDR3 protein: CASSRDRDSPLHF

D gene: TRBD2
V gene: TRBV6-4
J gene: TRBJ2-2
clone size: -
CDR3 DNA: TGTGCCAGCCGACGACTAGCGGGTAACACCGGGGAGCTGTTTTTT
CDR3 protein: CASRRLAGNTGELFF

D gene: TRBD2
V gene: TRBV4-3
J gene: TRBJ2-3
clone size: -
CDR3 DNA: TGCGCCAGCAGCCAGGCCCCGGGAGGTACGACCACAGATACGCAGTATTTT
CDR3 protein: CASSQAPGGTTTDTQYF

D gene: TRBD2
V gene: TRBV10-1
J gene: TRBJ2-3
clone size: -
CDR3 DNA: TGCGCCAGCAAGGGCAGAGCGGGAGGGCCGACTCTCACAGATACGCAGTATTTT
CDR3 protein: CASKGRAGGPTLTDTQYF

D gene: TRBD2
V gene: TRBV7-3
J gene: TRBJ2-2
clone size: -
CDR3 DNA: TGTGCCAGCAGCTCTGGACTAGCGGGAGGAACCGGGGAGCTGTTTTTT
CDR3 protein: CASSSGLAGGTGELFF

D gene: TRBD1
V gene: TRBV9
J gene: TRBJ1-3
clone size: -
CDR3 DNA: TGTGCCAGCAGCGTGCCGCCCGGGACAGGGGAGGGAAACACCATATATTTT
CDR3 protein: CASSVPPGTGEGNTIYF

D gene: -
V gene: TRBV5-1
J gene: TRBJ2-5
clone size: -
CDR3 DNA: TGCGCCAGCGGTCGAGATAGGGGCGTTGAAGAGACCCAGTACTTC
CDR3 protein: CASGRDRGVEETQYF

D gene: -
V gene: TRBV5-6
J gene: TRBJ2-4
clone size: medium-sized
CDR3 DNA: TGTGCCAGCAGCTCCCATGGGGGAGGGGGGCTAGCCAAAAACATTCAGTACTTC
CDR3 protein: CASSSHGGGGLAKNIQYF

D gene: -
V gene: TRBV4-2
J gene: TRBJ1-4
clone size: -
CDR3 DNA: TGTGCCAGCAGCCAAGAATGGGAGAATGAAAAACTGTTTTTT
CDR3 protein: CASSQEWENEKLFF

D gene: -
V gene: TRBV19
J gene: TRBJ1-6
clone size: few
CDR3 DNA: TGTGCCAGTAGTATTGGCCAGGGTATTTCACCCCTCCACTTT
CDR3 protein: CASSIGQGISPLHF

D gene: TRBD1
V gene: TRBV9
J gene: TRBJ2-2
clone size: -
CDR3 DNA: TGTGCCAGCAGCCGGACAGGCATGACCGGGGAGCTGTTTTTT
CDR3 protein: CASSRTGMTGELFF

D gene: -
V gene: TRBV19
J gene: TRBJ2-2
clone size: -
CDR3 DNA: TGTGCCAGTAGTACCGTCCAGGGAACCGGGGAGCTGTTTTTT
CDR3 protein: CASSTVQGTGELFF

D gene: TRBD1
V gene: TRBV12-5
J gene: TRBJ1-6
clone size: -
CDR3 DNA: TGTGCTAGTGGCCAAACCACAGGGGCAAGGTCACCCCTCCACTTT
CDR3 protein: CASGQTTGARSPLHF

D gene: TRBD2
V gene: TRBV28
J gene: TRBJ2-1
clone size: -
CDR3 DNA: TGTGCCAGCAGTTCCACCACGGGACTAGCGGGTGAACCGTTGAGGTATGAGCAGTTCTTC
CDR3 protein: CASSSTTGLAGEPLRYEQFF

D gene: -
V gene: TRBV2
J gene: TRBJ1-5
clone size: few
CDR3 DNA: TGTGCCAGCAGTGAAGGTTTTTTTAGAGGGAGCAATCAGCCCCAGCATTTT
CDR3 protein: CASSEGFFRGSNQPQHF

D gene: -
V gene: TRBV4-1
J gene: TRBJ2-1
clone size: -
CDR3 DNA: TGCGCCAGTATAGCCTCGCCGGGAACTTACAATGAGCAGTTCTTC
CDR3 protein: CASIASPGTYNEQFF

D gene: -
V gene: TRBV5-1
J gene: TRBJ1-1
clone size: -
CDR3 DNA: TGCGCCAGCAGCTTGTACGGGTACACTGAAGCTTTCTTT
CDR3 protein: CASSLYGYTEAFF

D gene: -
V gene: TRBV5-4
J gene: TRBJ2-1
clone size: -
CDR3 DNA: TGTGCCAGCAGCACCGACTTAGACCTCTACAATGAGCAGTTCTTC
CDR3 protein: CASSTDLDLYNEQFF

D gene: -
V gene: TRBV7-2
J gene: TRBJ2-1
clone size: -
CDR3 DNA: TGTGCCAGCAGCCTGGTCGGGACTACAAGGGGGTACAATGAGCAGTTCTTC
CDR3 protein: CASSLVGTTRGYNEQFF

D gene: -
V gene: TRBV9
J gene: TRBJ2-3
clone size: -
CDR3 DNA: TGTGCCAGCAGCGTAGCTACCCAGGAGGCAGATACGCAGTATTTT
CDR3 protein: CASSVATQEADTQYF

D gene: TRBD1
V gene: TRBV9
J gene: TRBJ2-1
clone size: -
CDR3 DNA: TGTGCCAGCGACGATGACAGGGTTCGCAGGAGAGGTGAGCAGTTCTTC
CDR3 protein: CASDDDRVRRRGEQFF

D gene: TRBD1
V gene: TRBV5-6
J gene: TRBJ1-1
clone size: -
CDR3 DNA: TGTGCCAGCAGCCTCCGGACAGGGGTGAACACTGAAGCTTTCTTT
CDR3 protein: CASSLRTGVNTEAFF

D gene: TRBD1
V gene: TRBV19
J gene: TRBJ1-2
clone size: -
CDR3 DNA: TGTGCCAGTAGTAACTACAGGGGGTCGAACTATGGCTACACCTTC
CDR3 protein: CASSNYRGSNYGYTF

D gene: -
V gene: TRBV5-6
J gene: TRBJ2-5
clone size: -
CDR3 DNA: TGTGCCAGCAGCTTGGTGGACAACTGGGAAGAGACCCAGTACTTC
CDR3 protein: CASSLVDNWEETQYF

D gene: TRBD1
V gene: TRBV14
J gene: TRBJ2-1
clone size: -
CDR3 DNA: TGTGCCAGCAGCGGACAGGGGGTTTCCTACAATGAGCAGTTCTTC
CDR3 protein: CASSGQGVSYNEQFF

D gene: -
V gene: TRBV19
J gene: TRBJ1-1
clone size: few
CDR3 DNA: TGTGCCAGTAGAAGGACACCCGAAATCATGAACACTGAAGCTTTCTTT
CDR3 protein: CASRRTPEIMNTEAFF

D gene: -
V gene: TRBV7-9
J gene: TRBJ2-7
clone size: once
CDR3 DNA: TGTGCCAGCAGCCAAGGGCAACCGAGTAGCGCGGGTACCGAGCAGTACTTC
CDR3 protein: CASSQGQPSSAGTEQYF

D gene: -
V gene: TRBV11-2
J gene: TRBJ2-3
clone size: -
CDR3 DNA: TGTGCCAGCAGCCGAGGGGATACGCAGTATTTT
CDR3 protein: CASSRGDTQYF

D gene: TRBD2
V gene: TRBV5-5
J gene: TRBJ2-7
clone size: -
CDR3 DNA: TGTGCCAGCAGCTTGGGACTAGCGGATCTCTACGAGCAGTACTTC
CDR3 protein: CASSLGLADLYEQYF

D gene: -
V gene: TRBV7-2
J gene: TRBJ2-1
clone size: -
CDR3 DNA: TGTGCCAGCACCTTCTCCATCGGGTACAATGAGCAGTTCTTC
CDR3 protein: CASTFSIGYNEQFF

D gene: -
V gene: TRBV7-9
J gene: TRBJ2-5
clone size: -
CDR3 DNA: TGTGCCAGCAGCTTCTTCCGGGGACAAGAGACCCAGTACTTC
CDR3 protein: CASSFFRGQETQYF

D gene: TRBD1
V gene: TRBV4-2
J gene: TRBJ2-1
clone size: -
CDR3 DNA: TGTGCCAGCAGCCAAGGGGTGCCGGGACAGGGTTTGGATGAGCAGTTCTTC
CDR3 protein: CASSQGVPGQGLDEQFF

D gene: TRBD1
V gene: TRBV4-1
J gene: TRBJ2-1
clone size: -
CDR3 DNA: TGCGCCAGCAGCCCCTGGACAGGGGTTGGTGAGCAGTTCTTC
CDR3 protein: CASSPWTGVGEQFF

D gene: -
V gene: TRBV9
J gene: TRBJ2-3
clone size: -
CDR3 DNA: TGTGCCAGCAGCGTAAGAGGGGGCAGGGGGGCGACAGATACGCAGTATTTT
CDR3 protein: CASSVRGGRGATDTQYF